The 5 T cell receptor beta chains listed next were all sequenced from one sample in a study of tumor-infiltrating lymphocytes in primary liver carcinoma. TCR beta cDNA was made from 400 to 500 ng total RNA with a constant-region primer. Three rounds of nested multiplex PCR with slightly modified ARM-PCR produced TCR beta libraries. A C-beta reverse primer and TRBV1-TRBV30 forward primers served in each of the first two PCR rounds, at 10 cycles apiece. TCRdb redid the calling of the multiplex PCR reads with MiXCR, one entry per CDR3 protein. The sample yields about 300,000 distinct CDR3 sequences, approximately 65% seen once. Unsorted whole blood served as the source of blood RNA, and germline DNA was extracted as well. Material: peripheral blood. These TCRs come from a man aged 40-49 years with primary liver carcinoma and hepatitis B virus infection.

About this clonotype: With a much larger clone just one base away, this may be a read error. The chain links TRBV10-3 to TRBJ2-3; D gene unclear. Germline loops: CDR1 ENHRY, CDR2 SYGVKD. The CDR3 covers 14 residues. CDR3 sequence: CAVSVSRSTDTQYF. CDR3 nucleotide sequence: TGTGCCGTCAGCGTGAGTCGTAGCACAGATACGCAGTATTTT.

Only one count was recorded for this clonotype. At one boundary the junction diverges from the germline segment, which might be a read error. This chain joins TRBV12-3 or TRBV12-4 and TRBJ1-1; no clear D. This CDR3 contains 12 residues. CDR3 amino acids: CANSFTPLEAFF. CDR3 nucleotides: TGTGCCAACAGTTTCACACCGCTTGAAGCTTTCTTT.

Regarding this clonotype: An end of the junction differs from the germline gene, which may be a read error. The chain has TRBV29-1 and TRBJ2-3; 9 nucleotides match TRBD2. Germline CDR1 and CDR2: SQVTM and ANQGSEA. There are 14 residues in the CDR3. CDR3 coding DNA: TGCAGCGTTTTAGCGGGAGTGGGCGCAGATGCGCAGTATTTT. It translates to CSVLAGVGADAQYF.

The chain combines TRBV6-6 with TRBJ2-7; D ambiguous. Trimming shortened V by 2 bases and J by 3 bases, and 5 bases separated the two germline ends. The CDR3 covers 12 residues. CDR1 and CDR2 (germline): MNHNY, SVGAGI (reference sequence). The CDR3 nucleotides are TGTGCCAGCAGTTACAGGTGCTACGAGCAGTACTTC. Amino acid sequence: CASSYRCYEQYF.

About this clonotype itself: This may be a read error: a much more frequent sequence differs by one nucleotide. The rearrangement uses TRBV6-2 or TRBV6-3 and TRBJ2-1; D is perhaps TRBD1 (5 bases). The CDR3 spans 15 residues. CDR1 and CDR2 (germline): MNHEY, SVGEGT. CDR3 nucleotides: TGTGCCAGCATTAAAGGTGGGGCAGGTTACAGTGAGCAGTTCTTC. It encodes CASIKGGAGYSEQFF.